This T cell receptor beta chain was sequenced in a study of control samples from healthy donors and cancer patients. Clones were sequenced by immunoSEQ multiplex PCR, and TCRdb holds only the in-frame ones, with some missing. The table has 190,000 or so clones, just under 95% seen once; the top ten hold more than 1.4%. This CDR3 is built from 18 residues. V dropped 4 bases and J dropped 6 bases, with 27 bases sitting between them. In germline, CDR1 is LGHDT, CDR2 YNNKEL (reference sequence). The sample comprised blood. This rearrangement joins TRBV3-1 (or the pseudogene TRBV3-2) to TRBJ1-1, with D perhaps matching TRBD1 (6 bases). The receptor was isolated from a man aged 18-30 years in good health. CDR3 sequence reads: CASSLLIPQGKAGAEAFF. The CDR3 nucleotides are TGTGCCAGCAGCCTTTTGATTCCCCAGGGGAAGGCGGGCGCTGAAGCTTTCTTT.